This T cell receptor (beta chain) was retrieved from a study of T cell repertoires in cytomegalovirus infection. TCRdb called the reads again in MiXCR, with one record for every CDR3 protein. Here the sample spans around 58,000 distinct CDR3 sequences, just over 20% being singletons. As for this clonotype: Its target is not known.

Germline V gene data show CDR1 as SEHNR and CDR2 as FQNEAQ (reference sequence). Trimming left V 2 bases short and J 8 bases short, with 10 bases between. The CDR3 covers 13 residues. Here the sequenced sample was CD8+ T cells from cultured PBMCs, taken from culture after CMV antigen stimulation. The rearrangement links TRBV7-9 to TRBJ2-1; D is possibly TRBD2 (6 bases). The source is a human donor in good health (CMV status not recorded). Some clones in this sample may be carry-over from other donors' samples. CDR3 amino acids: CASSLLATDEQFF. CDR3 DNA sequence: TGTGCCAGCAGCTTACTAGCGACGGATGAGCAGTTCTTC.